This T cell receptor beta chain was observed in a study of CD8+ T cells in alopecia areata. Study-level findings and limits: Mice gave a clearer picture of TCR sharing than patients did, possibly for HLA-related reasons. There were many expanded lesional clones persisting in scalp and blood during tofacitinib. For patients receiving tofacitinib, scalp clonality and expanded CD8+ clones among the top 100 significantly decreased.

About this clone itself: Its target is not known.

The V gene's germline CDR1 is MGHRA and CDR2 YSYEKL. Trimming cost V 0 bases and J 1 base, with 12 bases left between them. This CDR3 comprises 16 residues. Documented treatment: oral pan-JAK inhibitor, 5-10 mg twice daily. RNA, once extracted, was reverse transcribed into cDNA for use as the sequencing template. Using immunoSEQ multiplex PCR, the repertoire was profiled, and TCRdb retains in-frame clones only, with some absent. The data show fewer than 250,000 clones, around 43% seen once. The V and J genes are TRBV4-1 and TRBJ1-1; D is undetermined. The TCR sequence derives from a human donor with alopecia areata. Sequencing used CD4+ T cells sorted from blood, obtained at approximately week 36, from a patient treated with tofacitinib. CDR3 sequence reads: CASSQESQAANTEAFF. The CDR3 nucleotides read TGCGCCAGCAGCCAAGAATCCCAGGCCGCGAACACTGAAGCTTTCTTT.